This entry lists 31 T cell receptor beta chains sequenced from one sample in a study of tumor-infiltrating lymphocytes in primary liver carcinoma. Using a constant-region primer together with ProtoScript II reverse transcriptase, TCR beta cDNA was made from about 500 ng of total RNA. The TCR beta library was amplified through three nested multiplex PCR rounds in a modified ARM-PCR procedure. In the first two PCR rounds, TRBV1-TRBV30 forward primers were paired with a C-beta reverse primer, and each round lasted about 9 cycles. TCRdb itself ran the multiplex PCR reads through MiXCR, one entry per CDR3 protein. The sample contains roughly 70,000 distinct CDR3 sequences, about two thirds of which appear only once. Joint extraction of RNA and DNA used roughly 19-33 mg of bulk tissue that was unsorted. The sequenced sample was liver tumor tissue from sampling region 4. Subset here: tumor region T4, right-lateral pole. Receptors were obtained from a middle-aged man with primary liver carcinoma and hepatitis B virus infection.

The genes are TRBV12-3 or TRBV12-4 and TRBJ1-2, with D possibly matching TRBD1 (5 bases). This CDR3 has 14 amino acids. Trimming took 3 bases from V and 10 from J, leaving 18 bases between them. The CDR3, as DNA: TGTGCCAGCAGTTTTAGGGGTTCAGCCTGTGTCTACACCTTC. Amino acids: CASSFRGSACVYTF.

In the case of this clonotype: A read error may produce the germline difference seen at one junction end. The chain has TRBV4-2 and TRBJ1-2, with D possibly matching TRBD1 (6 bases). The CDR3 runs 15 residues. CDR1 LGHNA and CDR2 YNFKEQ come from the germline V gene. The chain's CDR3 is CASSQEMGRGGAYTF. The CDR3 DNA reads TGTGCCAGTAGCCAAGAAATGGGCAGGGGTGGTGCCTACACCTTC.

In regard to this clonotype: A read error is likely, as this CDR3 ends without the conserved phenylalanine or tryptophan. The chain joins TRBV11-2 to TRBJ2-5, with D perhaps matching TRBD1 (7 bases). Germline V gene sequence: CDR1 SGHAT, CDR2 FQNNGV. The CDR3 has 16 residues. Trimming took off 7 bases at V and 3 bases at J, with 21 bases between the two ends. The CDR3 DNA is TGTGCCAGCAACCAAACTCCTGGCAGGGGGGAAGAGACCCAGTACCTC. Protein sequence: CASNQTPGRGEETQYL.

This clonotype was recorded once. Here the CDR3 omits its conserved ending phenylalanine or tryptophan, so a read error is the likely source. The chain couples TRBV4-3 to TRBJ2-7; D is perhaps TRBD2 (6 bases). CDR1 is LGHNA, CDR2 YSLEER, per germline. The CDR3 has 15 amino acids. The CDR3 DNA reads as TGCGCCAGCAGCCAAGATCGGGAGACTTCCCACGAACAGTACATC. This translates into CASSQDRETSHEQYI.

A note on this clonotype: Since a much larger clone is just one base distant, this may be a read error. The chain links TRBV11-2 to TRBJ1-1; 8 nucleotides agree with TRBD1. There are 14 residues in the CDR3. The germline CDR1 and CDR2 sequences are SGHAT and FQNNGV. The CDR3 sequence: CVSSSRGRSTEAFF. The CDR3 DNA is TGTGTCAGCAGCTCCAGGGGGCGAAGCACTGAAGCTTTCTTT.

The gene calls are TRBV11-2 and TRBJ2-2, with D perhaps TRBD2 (6 bases). The germline V gene has CDR1 SGHAT and CDR2 FQNNGV. The CDR3 extends over 16 amino acids. CDR3 protein: CGRLALGGANTGELFF. The CDR3 DNA reads as TGTGGCAGGTTAGCATTAGGAGGGGCGAACACCGGGGAGCTGTTTTTT.

As regards this clonotype: Being one base from a much bigger clone, this may be a read error. The genes are TRBV18 and TRBJ2-3, with D perhaps matching TRBD2 (5 bases). Trimming shortened V by 3 bases and J by 8 bases, and 12 bases separated the two germline ends. Germline V gene sequence: CDR1 KGHSH, CDR2 LQKENI. This CDR3 has 13 amino acids. CDR3 in amino acids: CASSPIALGTQYF. The CDR3 region has the DNA TGTGCCAGCTCACCCATAGCGTTGGGTACGCAGTATTTT.

Comment on this clonotype: An end of the junction does not agree with germline; a read error may underlie this. The chain couples TRBV10-2 to TRBJ1-5; D is unclear. Germline CDR1 reads WSHSY; CDR2 reads SAAADI. CDR3 length: 15 residues. This chain's CDR3 is CASKEELGSNQSQHF. The CDR3 DNA reads TGTGCCAGCAAGGAGGAGTTGGGGAGCAATCAGTCCCAGCATTTT.

This clonotype has just a few counts. The junction does not match germline at one end; this may be a read error. The V call is TRBV11-2, the J call TRBJ2-7; TRBD1 matches at 7 bases. This CDR3 region has 13 residues. CDR1 and CDR2 from the germline V gene are SGHAT and FQNNGV. The CDR3 bases are TGTGGCAGCAGCTTCGACAGGGTGTACGAGCAGCTCTTC. Its translation: CGSSFDRVYEQLF.

A word on this clonotype: A read error may account for a junction end that differs from germline. The V gene is TRBV6-1, the J gene TRBJ2-7; a possible D gene is TRBD1 (5 bases). This CDR3 is built from 12 residues. Germline assignment: CDR1 MNHNS and CDR2 SASEGT. The chain's CDR3 is CDSSRGVYQQYF. CDR3 sequence (DNA): TGTGACAGCAGTAGGGGTGTCTACCAGCAGTACTTC.

The count of this clonotype is one. V and J are TRBV4-1 and TRBJ2-1; D possibly corresponds to TRBD2 (6 bases). Germline V gives CDR1 MGHRA, CDR2 YSYEKL. Trimming removed 3 bases from V and 7 bases from J, with 16 bases in between. The CDR3 runs to 15 residues. CDR3: CASSHDEREPNEQFF. The CDR3 bases are TGCGCCAGCAGCCATGATGAACGGGAGCCAAATGAGCAGTTCTTC.

The chain employs TRBV11-2 and TRBJ2-7; the D gene is possibly TRBD1 (5 bases). The CDR3 consists of 15 residues. Per germline, CDR1 SGHAT and CDR2 FQNNGV. CDR3 amino acids: CANSFMTDPDYEQYF. CDR3 sequence (DNA): TGTGCTAACAGCTTCATGACAGATCCGGATTACGAGCAGTACTTC.

Concerning this clonotype: This may stem from a read error, because a much larger clone lies one nucleotide away. The J gene is TRBJ1-5, the V gene TRBV7-9; D gene unclear. Germline CDR1 is SEHNR and CDR2 is FQNEAQ (reference sequence). The CDR3 consists of 13 residues. Trimming removed 2 bases from V and 4 bases from J, with 6 bases in between. As DNA, the CDR3 is TGTGCCAGCAGCTTATTTGCAAATCAGCCCCAGCATTTT. It encodes CASSLFANQPQHF.

The chain links TRBV6-2 or TRBV6-3 to TRBJ2-4; D may be TRBD1 or TRBD2 (6 bases each). The germline gives CDR1 MNHEY, CDR2 SVGEGT. This CDR3 has 15 residues. The V gene lost 2 bases and the J gene lost 9 bases, with 17 bases spanning the gap. In nucleotides, the CDR3 is TGTGCCAGCAGTTACAGGGGGGCCCTTGGGGGCATTCAGTACTTC. Translation: CASSYRGALGGIQYF.

Details on this clonotype: It is likely a read error, because the conserved phenylalanine at the end of the CDR3 is missing. The chain couples TRBV4-3 to TRBJ1-5; possibly TRBD1 for D (5 bases). The CDR3 has 15 residues. The ends were cut back, 1 base at V and 3 bases at J, with 10 bases in the middle. The germline CDR1 and CDR2 sequences are LGHNA and YSLEER. CDR3 DNA sequence: TGCGCCAGCAGCCAAGTCTGGGGCCTCAATCAGCCCCAGCATTGT. Encoded protein: CASSQVWGLNQPQHC.

This clonotype was picked up a small number of times. The V gene is TRBV29-1, the J gene TRBJ1-3; no definite D call. This CDR3 region has 14 residues. V dropped 5 bases and J dropped 0 bases, with 11 bases sitting between them. The germline V gene has CDR1 SQVTM and CDR2 ANQGSEA. The CDR3 DNA reads TGCAGCGTTCCTCTACAGCACTCTGGAAACACCATATATTTT. It yields the protein CSVPLQHSGNTIYF.

In regard to this clonotype: Compared with germline, one end of the junction differs, possibly owing to a read error. This chain links TRBV6-1 with TRBJ2-7, with 7 bases matching TRBD1. This CDR3 is built from 18 residues. Germline V lookup: CDR1 MNHNS, CDR2 SASEGT. The CDR3 loop reads CASSGYNWIGTETYGQYF. As DNA, the CDR3 is TGTGCCAGCAGTGGATATAATTGGATCGGGACAGAGACCTACGGGCAGTACTTC.

Turning to this clonotype: A much larger clonotype is one base distant, so this may be a read error. This chain uses TRBV12-3 or TRBV12-4 with TRBJ2-2; D possibly uses TRBD1 or TRBD2 (5 bases each). The CDR3 runs to 15 residues. Written as DNA, the CDR3 is TGTGCCAGCAATTTAGTTCTGGGGCGCGGGGGGGAGCTGTTTTTT. It translates to CASNLVLGRGGELFF.

To note about this clonotype: An end of the junction does not agree with germline; a read error may underlie this. The V and J genes are TRBV12-5 and TRBJ2-3, with 7 bases identical to TRBD2. The length of the CDR3 is 15 residues. The germline gives CDR1 LGHNT, CDR2 FRNRAP. CDR3 residues: CDSGPEAGRTGTQYF. The CDR3 DNA is TGTGATAGTGGTCCCGAAGCGGGACGCACAGGTACGCAGTATTTT.

This chain joins TRBV18 and TRBJ2-7, with 12 bases aligning to TRBD1. The germline V gene has CDR1 KGHSH and CDR2 LQKENI. The CDR3 is 15 residues long. V gave up 4 bases and J gave up 6 bases; unmatched junction bases: 7. CDR3 residues: CASSQPGTGGSEQYF. The CDR3 region has the DNA TGTGCCAGCTCACAACCGGGGACAGGGGGCAGCGAGCAGTACTTC.

The table lists this clonotype with a count of one. No conserved phenylalanine or tryptophan is present at the end of the CDR3, so a read error is the likely explanation. V gene TRBV4-1 combines with J gene TRBJ2-1; no clear D. This CDR3 spans 13 amino acids. The germline V gene has CDR1 MGHRA and CDR2 YSYEKL. The V gene lost 4 bases and the J gene lost 5 bases, with 9 bases spanning the gap. CDR3 nucleotides: TGCGCCAGCAGCCCCTTCTGGGACAATGAGCAGTTCCTC. This sequence encodes CASSPFWDNEQFL.

The count of this clonotype is one. Given the absence of the conserved phenylalanine or tryptophan at the CDR3 end, a read error is likely. V gene TRBV7-8 combines with J gene TRBJ2-3; a possible D gene is TRBD2 (6 bases). The germline CDR1 and CDR2 sequences are SGHVS and FQNEAQ. The V gene lost 5 bases and the J gene lost 7 bases, with 19 bases spanning the gap. The CDR3 is 15 amino acids. CDR3 DNA: TGTGCCAGCAGCCCAGGTGCGGGATCGGGGTATACGCAGTATTCT. Translation: CASSPGAGSGYTQYS.

Worth noting for this clonotype: This CDR3 is missing its conserved last phenylalanine or tryptophan, likely due to a read error. The chain carries TRBV12-3 or TRBV12-4 and TRBJ2-7; D gene ambiguous. V shed 8 bases and J shed 9 bases, with 14 bases lying between them. CDR3 length equals 11 residues. This CDR3 reads CASSLGAGQYL. The CDR3 bases are TGTGCCAGCTCCCTCGGCGCAGGGCAGTACTTA.

Comment on this clonotype: Germline is not matched at one junction end, which may reflect a read error. The V call is TRBV11-2, the J call TRBJ2-1; D gene uncertain. Per germline, CDR1 SGHAT and CDR2 FQNNGV. The CDR3 covers 14 residues. CDR3 in amino acids: CACSLFRLVSDQFF. The CDR3 bases are TGTGCCTGCAGCTTATTCCGGCTAGTTAGTGATCAGTTCTTC.

About this clonotype itself: A read error may explain this, as a much larger clone is one base away. V is TRBV11-2 and J is TRBJ2-1, with TRBD2 as a possible D gene (6 bases). The germline CDR1 and CDR2 sequences are SGHAT and FQNNGV. The CDR3 loop spans 11 amino acids. V dropped 2 bases and J dropped 12 bases, with 8 bases sitting between them. DNA of the CDR3: TGTGCCAGCAGCTTAAACGGGAGGCAGTTCTTC. It encodes CASSLNGRQFF.

Points on this clonotype: Compared with germline, one end of the junction differs, possibly owing to a read error. The rearrangement links TRBV6-5 to TRBJ2-2; 14 bases are shared with TRBD2. There are 15 residues in the CDR3. Looked up from germline, CDR1 is MNHEY and CDR2 is SVGAGI. CDR3 sequence: CANRGTSGSLGELSF. The CDR3 DNA reads as TGTGCCAATAGGGGGACTAGCGGGAGTCTTGGGGAGCTGTCTTTT.

This clonotype showed up just once. The germline gene is not matched at one end of the junction; a read error may be the cause. The V and J genes are TRBV7-8 and TRBJ2-7; D unresolved. This CDR3 contains 12 residues. Germline V CDR1 and CDR2: SGHVS, FQNEAQ. CDR3 coding DNA: TGTACCAGCAGCTGCTCCTCCTACGAGCAGTACTTC. This gives the protein CTSSCSSYEQYF.

This clonotype turned up a few times. The rearrangement joins TRBV10-3 to TRBJ1-5; tentatively, D is TRBD1 (6 bases). Germline CDR1 ENHRY, CDR2 SYGVKD. V lost 10 bases, J lost 3 bases, and 13 bases lay in between. CDR3 size: 13 residues. Here the CDR3 DNA reads TGTGCCACGTCGGGACAAGCCAATCAGCCCCAGCATTTT. Protein: CATSGQANQPQHF.

Points on this clonotype: A much larger clone differs from this one at a single base, so this may be a read error. The V call is TRBV19, the J call TRBJ1-1; tentatively, D is TRBD1 (5 bases). CDR1 and CDR2 from the germline V gene are LNHDA and SQIVND (reference sequence). CDR3 length: 14 residues. The CDR3 protein is CASSMGQLNTQAFF. The CDR3 DNA follows: TGTGCCAGTAGTATGGGGCAGTTGAACACTCAAGCTTTCTTT. The full variable domain, completed using reference TRBV19 and TRBJ1-1, is DGGITQSPKYLFRKEGQNVTLSCEQNLNHDAMYWYRQDPGQGLRLIYYSQIVNDFQKGDIAEGYSVSREKKESFPLTVTSAQKNPTAFYLCASSMGQLNTQAFFGQGTRLTVV.

The chain links TRBV5-1 to TRBJ2-3; no clear D. The CDR3 runs to 15 residues. The V gene's germline CDR1 is SGHRS and CDR2 YFSETQ. Trimming took off 4 bases at V and 4 bases at J, with 16 bases between the two ends. CDR3 region: CASSLKGSTPDTQYF. For the CDR3, the DNA is TGCGCCAGCAGCCTGAAAGGGTCGACGCCAGATACGCAGTATTTT.

The chain is built from TRBV5-4 and TRBJ2-1; D is ambiguous. The V gene lost 1 base and the J gene lost 2 bases, with 7 bases spanning the gap. The CDR3 loop spans 14 amino acids. The germline V gene has CDR1 SGHNT and CDR2 YYREEE (reference sequence). CDR3 protein: CASSLRVTYNEQFF. The CDR3, as DNA: TGTGCCAGCAGCTTGCGGGTTACCTACAATGAGCAGTTCTTC.